This entry concerns a single TCR beta chain. In the authors' methods: Junction-only immunoSEQ data arrived without quality scores, meaning filtering differed. Sequenced by immunoSEQ multiplex PCR; TCRdb stores in-frame clones only, minus some. V, J and clone size are those of that table, while D and trimming were read from the DNA. This sample yields roughly 2.5 million clones, of which around nine tenths are seen a single time; roughly 0.14% belongs to the top ten. This sample is drawn from a study of shared clonotypes between healthy human individuals. In the CD4+ fraction, cells were divided into CD45RA+ naive and CD45RA-negative memory subsets. In germline, CDR1 is SNHLY, CDR2 FYNNEI. V shed 6 bases, J shed 6 bases, and the junction held 4 bases outside the gene matches. This CDR3 has 14 residues.

V and J are TRBV2 and TRBJ1-6; TRBD1 matches 8 bases. Sample: naive CD4+ T cells sorted from blood. The subset was: CD45RA+ positively selected. The receptor's source is a man in his late teens or twenties in good health. CDR3 region: CASRYRGGNSPLHF. CDR3 in DNA: TGTGCCAGCAGGTACAGGGGGGGTAATTCACCCCTCCACTTT.